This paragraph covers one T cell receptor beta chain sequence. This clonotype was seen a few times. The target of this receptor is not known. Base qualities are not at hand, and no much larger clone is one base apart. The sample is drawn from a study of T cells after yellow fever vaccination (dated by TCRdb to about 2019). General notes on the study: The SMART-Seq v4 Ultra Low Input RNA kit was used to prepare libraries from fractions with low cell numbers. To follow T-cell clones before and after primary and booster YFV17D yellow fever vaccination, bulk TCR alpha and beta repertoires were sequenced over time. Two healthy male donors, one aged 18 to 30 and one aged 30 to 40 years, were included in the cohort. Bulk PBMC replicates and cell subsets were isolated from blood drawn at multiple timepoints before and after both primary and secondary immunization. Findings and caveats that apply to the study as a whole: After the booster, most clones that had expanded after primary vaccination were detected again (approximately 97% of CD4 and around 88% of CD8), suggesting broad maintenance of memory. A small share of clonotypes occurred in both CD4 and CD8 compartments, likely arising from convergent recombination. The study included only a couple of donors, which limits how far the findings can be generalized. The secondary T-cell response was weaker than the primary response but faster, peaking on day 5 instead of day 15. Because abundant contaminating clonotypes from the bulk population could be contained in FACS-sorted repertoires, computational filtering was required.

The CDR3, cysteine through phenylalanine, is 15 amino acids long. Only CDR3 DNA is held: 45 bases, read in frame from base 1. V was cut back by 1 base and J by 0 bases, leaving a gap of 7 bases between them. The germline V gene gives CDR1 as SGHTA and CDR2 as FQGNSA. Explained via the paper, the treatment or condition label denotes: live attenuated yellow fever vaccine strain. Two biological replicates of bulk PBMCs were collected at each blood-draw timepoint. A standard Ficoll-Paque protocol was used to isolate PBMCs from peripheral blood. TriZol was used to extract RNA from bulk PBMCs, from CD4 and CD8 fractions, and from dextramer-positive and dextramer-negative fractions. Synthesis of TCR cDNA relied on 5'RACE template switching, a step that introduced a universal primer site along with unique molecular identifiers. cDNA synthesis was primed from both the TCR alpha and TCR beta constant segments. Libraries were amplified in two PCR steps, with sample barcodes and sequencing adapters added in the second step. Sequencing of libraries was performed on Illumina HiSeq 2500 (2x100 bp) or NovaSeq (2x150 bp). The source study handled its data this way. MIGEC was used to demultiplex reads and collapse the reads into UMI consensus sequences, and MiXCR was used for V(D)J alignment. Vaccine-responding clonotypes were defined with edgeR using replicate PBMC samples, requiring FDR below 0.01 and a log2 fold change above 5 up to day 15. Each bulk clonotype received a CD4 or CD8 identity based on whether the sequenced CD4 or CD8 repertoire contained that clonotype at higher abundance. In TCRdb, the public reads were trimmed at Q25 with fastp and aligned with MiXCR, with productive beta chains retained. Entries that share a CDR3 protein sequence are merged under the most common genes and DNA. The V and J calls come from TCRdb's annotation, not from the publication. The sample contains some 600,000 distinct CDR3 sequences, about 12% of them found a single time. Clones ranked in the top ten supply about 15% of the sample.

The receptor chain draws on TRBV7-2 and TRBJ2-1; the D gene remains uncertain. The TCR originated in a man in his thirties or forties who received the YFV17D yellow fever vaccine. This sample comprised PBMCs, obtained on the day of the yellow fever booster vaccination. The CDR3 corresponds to CASSLVFSSYNEQFF. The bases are TGTGCCAGCAGCTTAGTGTTTAGCTCCTACAATGAGCAGTTCTTC. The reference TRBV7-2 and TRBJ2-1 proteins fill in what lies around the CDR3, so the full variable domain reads GAGVSQSPSNKVTEKGKDVELRCDPISGHTALYWYRQSLGQGLEFLIYFQGNSAPDKSGLPSDRFSAERTGGSVSTLTIQRTQQEDSAVYLCASSLVFSSYNEQFFGPGTRLTVL.